The 31 T cell receptor beta chains in this list originate from one sample, sequenced in a study of blood T cells in healthy people across ages. With a J-beta primer mix and a sample-barcoded 5' primer, a second PCR ran about 7 to 11 cycles. TCRdb re-called the 5' RACE reads with MiXCR, one entry per CDR3 protein. The sample carries more than 1.4 million distinct CDR3 sequences, approximately 42% recorded once. Sequencing input: blood. The origin of the receptors is a woman aged 18-29 years in good health.

This clonotype was observed a few times. The chain joins TRBV20-1 to TRBJ2-5, with 7 bases lining up with TRBD1. With V trimmed by 0 bases and J by 3 bases, 7 bases remained unmatched. This CDR3 region has 15 residues. Germline V gives CDR1 DFQATT, CDR2 SNEGSKA (reference sequence). In nucleotides, the CDR3 is TGCAGTGCTAGAGATCCCCTGGGACAGAAAGAGACCCAGTACTTC. The encoded protein is CSARDPLGQKETQYF.

Worth noting for this clonotype: A junction boundary mismatches the germline segment, possibly from a read error. The chain uses TRBV29-1 and TRBJ2-3, with D uncertain. The length of the CDR3 is 14 residues. Germline CDR1 reads SQVTM; CDR2 reads ANQGSEA. The chain's CDR3 is CSVEARLNTNTQYF. CDR3 bases: TGCAGCGTTGAAGCCCGCCTTAACACAAATACGCAGTATTTT.

The chain couples TRBV10-1 to TRBJ1-2; 8 positions agree with TRBD1. The CDR3 is 17 amino acids. The V segment lost 4 bases and the J segment 4 bases; nucleotides outside the gene matches: 14. CDR1 and CDR2 (germline): WNHNN, SYGVQD (reference sequence). The CDR3 DNA sequence: TGCGCCAGCAGTGGACAGATCCCGGGACAGGCGATCTATGGCTACACCTTC. Its protein is CASSGQIPGQAIYGYTF.

This clonotype appeared a few times. The rearrangement uses TRBV20-1 and TRBJ2-1, with unresolved D. There are 15 residues in the CDR3. V lost 2 bases to trimming and J lost 3 bases, with 14 bases between them. Germline V gene sequence: CDR1 DFQATT, CDR2 SNEGSKA (reference sequence). The CDR3 DNA reads as TGCAGTGCTAGACTCCCAACTCGAAGCTACAATGAGCAGTTCTTC. It yields the protein CSARLPTRSYNEQFF.

The chain links TRBV5-1 to TRBJ1-2, with unresolved D. V gave up 3 bases and J gave up 2 bases, with 11 bases separating them. Germline CDR1 reads SGHRS; CDR2 reads YFSETQ. This CDR3 is 14 amino acids long. The CDR3 DNA reads TGCGCCAGCAGCTCCTCAGCTTCAAACTATGGCTACACCTTC. This codes for CASSSSASNYGYTF. The entire variable domain, with the rest obtained from reference TRBV5-1 and TRBJ1-2, is as follows: KAGVTQTPRYLIKTRGQQVTLSCSPISGHRSVSWYQQTPGQGLQFLFEYFSETQRNKGNFPGRFSGRQFSNSRSEMNVSTLELGDSALYLCASSSSASNYGYTFGSGTRLTVV.

This clonotype has more than one count but fewer than ten. The chain joins TRBV27 to TRBJ1-2; D call uncertain. V was shortened by 6 bases and J by 4 bases, with 21 bases between the two germline ends. The CDR3 has 16 amino acids. Germline-derived CDR1 and CDR2 are MNHEY and SMNVEV (reference sequence). Here the CDR3 reads CASSPNESGWPYGYTF. Here the CDR3 DNA reads TGTGCCAGCAGCCCCAATGAGTCGGGGTGGCCCTATGGCTACACCTTC.

About this clonotype: The junction differs from germline at one of its ends, possibly a read error. The CDR3 reads CRARQTANTEAFF. The CDR3, as DNA: TGCCGTGCACGACAGACGGCGAACACTGAAGCTTTCTTT. The chain carries TRBV20-1 and TRBJ1-1; TRBD1 is a possible D gene (5 bases). The CDR3 consists of 13 residues. Germline V gene lookup returns CDR1 DFQATT and CDR2 SNEGSKA (reference sequence).

Only a few counts were recorded for this clonotype. This rearrangement joins TRBV10-1 to TRBJ1-2; D might be TRBD1 (6 bases). CDR1 and CDR2 from the germline V gene are WNHNN and SYGVQD (reference sequence). The CDR3 runs to 14 residues. Trimming cost V 3 bases and J 3 bases, with 11 bases left between them. CDR3 sequence reads: CASSEQGGDYGYTF. CDR3 bases: TGCGCCAGCAGTGAACAGGGAGGAGACTATGGCTACACCTTC.

This clonotype has more than one count but fewer than ten. The V call is TRBV7-6, the J call TRBJ1-2, with TRBD1 matching over 8 bases. V dropped 4 bases and J dropped 2; count of bases not matched to a gene: 3. Germline V CDR1 and CDR2: SGHVS, FNYEAQ. The CDR3 has 14 amino acids. The chain's CDR3 is CASSYWTGNYGYTF. CDR3 bases: TGTGCCAGCAGCTATTGGACAGGGAACTATGGCTACACCTTC.

The sample holds a few counts of this clonotype. V is TRBV28 and J is TRBJ2-7, with D perhaps TRBD1 or TRBD2 (5 bases each). The V gene's germline CDR1 is MDHEN and CDR2 SYDVKM. This CDR3 spans 15 amino acids. V was pared by 6 bases and J by 3 bases, with 18 bases between. The CDR3 nucleotides read TGTGCCAGCAGCCCTGAGGGGACCCTACACTACGAGCAGTACTTC. This codes for CASSPEGTLHYEQYF.

The gene calls are TRBV12-3 or TRBV12-4 and TRBJ1-2, with a possible D match to TRBD1 (6 bases). Trimming shortened V by 5 bases and J by 3 bases, and 13 bases separated the two germline ends. This CDR3 is built from 14 residues. In DNA form, the CDR3 reads TGTGCCAGCAGTGTCGGGGGGGCAGACTATGGCTACACCTTC. Translating it yields CASSVGGADYGYTF.

This clonotype has just a few counts. The chain carries TRBV19 and TRBJ2-7; 7 bases line up with TRBD1. The CDR3 is made up of 15 amino acids. V trimming: 6 bases; J trimming: 0 bases; junction bases outside the gene matches: 8. In germline, CDR1 is LNHDA, CDR2 SQIVND (reference sequence). CDR3 region: CASSPDRVPSYEQYF. As DNA, the CDR3 is TGTGCCAGTAGCCCCGACAGGGTGCCCTCCTACGAGCAGTACTTC.

This clonotype was seen only a few times. This chain connects TRBV5-1 to TRBJ1-5; D unresolved. The V and J ends lost 1 base and 0 bases respectively, with 8 bases between them. Germline lookup yields CDR1 SGHRS and CDR2 YFSETQ. CDR3 length equals 15 residues. CDR3 sequence (DNA): TGCGCCAGCAGCTTGATAGGCTATAGCAATCAGCCCCAGCATTTT. It encodes CASSLIGYSNQPQHF.

V and J are TRBV18 and TRBJ2-5; D remains unclear. In germline, CDR1 is KGHSH, CDR2 LQKENI. CDR3 length: 16 residues. V dropped 0 bases and J dropped 0 bases, with 11 bases sitting between them. The CDR3 DNA follows: TGTGCCAGCTCACCACCAACAAACTCAAACCAAGAGACCCAGTACTTC. Its translation: CASSPPTNSNQETQYF.

This sequence joins TRBV9 and TRBJ2-4, with TRBD1 matching 9 bases. Germline V lookup: CDR1 SGDLS, CDR2 YYNGEE. CDR3 length equals 16 residues. After removal of 0 bases from V and 9 bases from J, the junction contained 10 bases not matched to a gene. The CDR3 protein is CASSVGGQGSSSIQYF. In nucleotides, the CDR3 is TGTGCCAGCAGCGTAGGAGGACAGGGGTCATCGAGCATTCAGTACTTC.

This clonotype was detected a few times. The chain has TRBV4-1 and TRBJ1-2; 8 bases are shared with TRBD1. Germline lookup yields CDR1 MGHRA and CDR2 YSYEKL. Unmatched junction bases numbered 2, after V lost 0 bases and J lost 2 bases. The CDR3 loop spans 15 amino acids. In DNA, the CDR3 is TGCGCCAGCAGCCAAGAATGGACAGGGAACTATGGCTACACCTTC. Protein: CASSQEWTGNYGYTF.

This clonotype was seen once. The CDR3 bases are TGTGCCAGCAGCACCTTAGGTACCACCTACGAGCAGTACTTC. Translation: CASSTLGTTYEQYF. The chain employs TRBV5-5 and TRBJ2-7, with unresolved D. Germline CDR1 is SGHKS and CDR2 is YYEKEE (reference sequence). V was cut by 4 bases and J by 2 bases, with 13 bases left in between. The CDR3 consists of 14 residues. Looking up the rest from reference TRBV5-5 and TRBJ2-7 gives the full variable domain: DAGVTQSPTHLIKTRGQQVTLRCSPISGHKSVSWYQQVLGQGPQFIFQYYEKEERGRGNFPDRFSARQFPNYSSELNVNALLLGDSALYLCASSTLGTTYEQYFGPGTRLTVT.

V usage is TRBV11-2 and J usage is TRBJ2-1; D gene unclear. This CDR3 comprises 15 residues. Per the germline V gene, CDR1 is SGHAT and CDR2 is FQNNGV. V gave up 3 bases and J gave up 0 bases, with 9 bases separating them. The CDR3 sequence: CASSFNTYSYNEQFF. The CDR3 DNA reads as TGTGCCAGCAGCTTCAACACCTACTCCTACAATGAGCAGTTCTTC.

The V gene is TRBV27, the J gene TRBJ2-5; D may be TRBD2 (7 bases). Per germline, CDR1 MNHEY and CDR2 SMNVEV (reference sequence). The V end was cut by 6 bases, the J end by 3 bases, with 11 bases between. The CDR3 extends over 13 amino acids. The CDR3 sequence is CASRGRGEETQYF. The CDR3 DNA reads as TGTGCCAGCAGAGGGAGGGGGGAAGAGACCCAGTACTTC.

This clonotype was counted only a few times. The chain employs TRBV5-1 and TRBJ2-5; no clear D gene. Germline V CDR1 and CDR2: SGHRS, YFSETQ. CDR3 length equals 15 residues. V lost 2 bases and J lost 0, with 11 bases in between. The CDR3 is CASSLTATNQETQYF. The CDR3 DNA reads as TGCGCCAGCAGCTTAACTGCGACAAACCAAGAGACCCAGTACTTC.

V is TRBV18 and J is TRBJ2-4; a weak D match, TRBD1 (6 bases). The germline gives CDR1 KGHSH, CDR2 LQKENI. CDR3 size: 14 residues. Trimming left V 4 bases short and J 5 bases short, with 12 bases between. DNA for the CDR3: TGTGCCAGCTCACTGCCGGGACACCAAAACATTCAGTACTTC. Its translation is CASSLPGHQNIQYF. The full variable domain, rest sourced from reference TRBV18 and TRBJ2-4, is NAGVMQNPRHLVRRRGQEARLRCSPMKGHSHVYWYRQLPEEGLKFMVYLQKENIIDESGMPKERFSAEFPKEGPSILRIQQVVRGDSAAYFCASSLPGHQNIQYFGAGTRLSVL.

The rearrangement uses TRBV5-1 and TRBJ2-7; 14 bases match TRBD2. This CDR3 spans 17 amino acids. Germline V gene data show CDR1 as SGHRS and CDR2 as YFSETQ. J gave up 5 bases and V 4 bases, and 11 bases lay outside the gene matches. The CDR3 is CASSTTGTSGSINEQYF. DNA for the CDR3: TGCGCCAGCAGCACAACTGGGACTAGCGGGAGTATCAACGAGCAGTACTTC.

This clonotype has just one count. The chain is built from TRBV12-3 or TRBV12-4 and TRBJ1-2; TRBD1 is a possible D gene (6 bases). The CDR3 is 14 residues long. V lost 6 bases to trimming and J lost 2 bases, with 13 bases between them. The CDR3 sequence: CASRSGQMNYGYTF. The CDR3 bases are TGTGCCAGCAGGAGTGGACAGATGAACTATGGCTACACCTTC.

The chain couples TRBV5-1 to TRBJ1-1, with 8 bases lining up with TRBD1. This CDR3 region has 16 residues. Germline V gene sequence: CDR1 SGHRS, CDR2 YFSETQ. V was pared by 0 bases and J by 0 bases, with 4 bases of the junction left unmatched. CDR3 amino acids: CASSLVDRGMNTEAFF. The CDR3, as DNA: TGCGCCAGCAGCTTGGTTGACAGGGGCATGAACACTGAAGCTTTCTTT.

This clonotype turned up a few times. The V gene is TRBV10-3, the J gene TRBJ2-1; 12 positions match TRBD1. Germline lookup yields CDR1 ENHRY and CDR2 SYGVKD. J lost 7 bases, V lost 11 bases, and 12 bases had no gene match. The CDR3 length is 15 residues. The CDR3 DNA sequence: TGTGCCTCCCACTCCGGGACAGGGGGCGGGAATGAGCAGTTCTTC. The encoded protein is CASHSGTGGGNEQFF.

This clonotype was counted a few times. This chain uses TRBV28 with TRBJ2-4; the D is unclear. V lost 4 bases and J 1 base, leaving 14 bases between the germline ends. Germline V gene data show CDR1 as MDHEN and CDR2 as SYDVKM. CDR3 length equals 16 residues. CDR3: CASSSPLIGAKNIQYF. CDR3 DNA: TGTGCCAGCAGTTCCCCCCTAATTGGGGCCAAAAACATTCAGTACTTC.

This clonotype was observed a handful of times. This chain joins TRBV6-1 and TRBJ2-7; D remains unclear. The CDR3 is made up of 15 amino acids. The V gene's germline CDR1 is MNHNS and CDR2 SASEGT. V lost 4 bases and J 4 bases, leaving 17 bases between the germline ends. The CDR3, as DNA: TGTGCCAGCAGTGCGGGCCTCTCTGAGTCTTACGAGCAGTACTTC. Protein sequence: CASSAGLSESYEQYF.

V gene TRBV10-3 combines with J gene TRBJ2-3, with D possibly matching TRBD1 (5 bases). The CDR3 spans 15 residues. Germline lookup yields CDR1 ENHRY and CDR2 SYGVKD. Trimming took off 0 bases at V and 2 bases at J, with 9 bases between the two ends. The CDR3 coding sequence is TGTGCCATCAGTGAGTCGCCAGGGCTCACAGATACGCAGTATTTT. This gives the protein CAISESPGLTDTQYF.

This clonotype was found many times. V gene TRBV4-2 combines with J gene TRBJ2-5; TRBD2 is a possible D gene (5 bases). The germline V gene encodes CDR1 LGHNA and CDR2 YNFKEQ. V lost 1 base and J lost 1, with 19 bases in between. CDR3 length: 18 residues. The CDR3 region is CASSQVGLELAGQETQYF. For the CDR3, the DNA is TGTGCCAGCAGCCAAGTCGGGCTAGAGCTAGCTGGCCAAGAGACCCAGTACTTC.

In this sample, this clonotype turned up a few times. V is TRBV14 and J is TRBJ2-7; the D gene is possibly TRBD1 (6 bases). Germline CDR1 and CDR2: SGHDN and FVKESK. The CDR3 totals 12 residues. The V end lost 10 bases, the J end lost 4 bases, and 14 bases lay between the germline ends. The CDR3 region is CAIQGIWYEQYF. Here the CDR3 DNA reads TGTGCCATACAGGGAATTTGGTACGAGCAGTACTTC.

This clonotype was counted between two and nine times. The chain links TRBV20-1 to TRBJ2-3; D is perhaps TRBD1 (7 bases). V was cut by 0 bases and J by 1 base, with 14 bases left in between. Germline-derived CDR1 and CDR2 are DFQATT and SNEGSKA (reference sequence). The length of the CDR3 is 16 residues. The DNA for the CDR3 is TGCAGTGCTAGAGATCCTCGCAGGGGGGGCACAGATACGCAGTATTTT. It codes for CSARDPRRGGTDTQYF.